This entry lists 22 T cell receptor beta chains sequenced from one sample in a study of shared clonotypes between healthy human individuals. Using immunoSEQ multiplex PCR, the repertoire was profiled, and TCRdb retains in-frame clones only, with some absent. The repertoire includes about 2.4 million clones, approximately 93% of them detected once, and 0.36% sits in the top ten. The specimen sequenced was naive CD4+ T cells from PBMCs. The subset: CD45RA+ positively selected. These receptors were obtained from a young man in good health. Some clones in this sample may be carry-over from other donors' samples.

Note on this clone: Other DNA sequences in this sample translate to the same CDR3. This chain connects TRBV6-1 to TRBJ2-7; TRBD1 is a possible D gene (6 bases). This CDR3 spans 12 amino acids. V was cut by 5 bases and J by 4 bases, with 9 bases left in between. The germline gives CDR1 MNHNS, CDR2 SASEGT. Written as DNA, the CDR3 is TGTGCCAGCAGTCCCCAGGGGTACGAGCAGTACTTC. Its protein is CASSPQGYEQYF.

The chain has TRBV7-8 and TRBJ2-1; D perhaps matches TRBD2 (7 bases). Germline CDR1 SGHVS, CDR2 FQNEAQ. The CDR3 is 17 residues long. With 5 bases removed from V and 6 bases from J, the gap between germline ends came to 23 bases. The CDR3 loop reads CASSPYRGARPSNEQFF. The CDR3 DNA reads TGTGCCAGCAGCCCCTACCGGGGGGCTCGACCAAGCAATGAGCAGTTCTTC.

The chain carries TRBV6-1 and TRBJ2-1, with D maybe TRBD1 (6 bases). Germline V gene lookup returns CDR1 MNHNS and CDR2 SASEGT. The CDR3 extends over 15 amino acids. Trimming pared 1 base from V and 3 bases from J, leaving 10 bases between. The CDR3 loop is CASSEVRGYYNEQFF. The DNA for the CDR3 is TGTGCCAGCAGTGAAGTAAGGGGGTACTACAATGAGCAGTTCTTC.

The CDR3 spells CASTSGRTTDTQYF. The CDR3 DNA reads TGCGCCAGTACTAGCGGGAGGACCACAGATACGCAGTATTTT. The chain is built from TRBV10-1 and TRBJ2-3, with TRBD2 matching 12 bases. Germline CDR1 is WNHNN and CDR2 is SYGVQD (reference sequence). The CDR3 runs to 14 residues. Losses at the gene ends were 9 bases for V and 2 bases for J; bases not matched to a gene: 3.

As concerns this clone: At the DNA level, this CDR3 is encoded by other sequences in the same sample as well. The chain uses TRBV7-9 and TRBJ2-3, with a tentative D call TRBD1 (6 bases). This CDR3 has 14 amino acids. Between the trimmed V and J ends, which lost 2 bases and 2 bases, there was a span of 8 bases. The germline gives CDR1 SEHNR, CDR2 FQNEAQ (reference sequence). In DNA form, the CDR3 reads TGTGCCAGCAGCTTACAGGGGCCCACAGATACGCAGTATTTT. This translates into CASSLQGPTDTQYF.

The chain has TRBV7-2 and TRBJ2-3, with 9 nucleotides matching TRBD2. The germline gives CDR1 SGHTA, CDR2 FQGNSA. The junction had 5 bases not matched to a gene; V was cut back by 4 bases and J by 0 bases. The CDR3 runs to 16 residues. For the CDR3, the DNA is TGTGCCAGCAGCTGGTCTAGCGGGGCTAGCACAGATACGCAGTATTTT. Translated, it gives CASSWSSGASTDTQYF.

The chain uses TRBV5-1 and TRBJ2-2, with D tentatively TRBD1 (6 bases). This CDR3 has 15 amino acids. In germline, CDR1 is SGHRS, CDR2 YFSETQ. V was shortened by 0 bases and J by 8 bases, with 14 bases between the two germline ends. In DNA form, the CDR3 reads TGCGCCAGCAGCTTGGCCGGCACAGGGAGAGGGGAGCTGTTTTTT. Translating gives CASSLAGTGRGELFF.

The chain is built from TRBV5-1 and TRBJ2-1, with 13 bases identical to TRBD2. CDR3 length equals 17 residues. Germline V CDR1 and CDR2: SGHRS, YFSETQ. J gave up 7 bases and V 3 bases, and 10 bases lay outside the gene matches. CDR3 bases: TGCGCCAGCAGCTCCCACGGACTAGCGGGAGTCTTTAATGAGCAGTTCTTC. Translated: CASSSHGLAGVFNEQFF.

This sequence joins TRBV9 and TRBJ2-5, with 7 bases matching TRBD2. Per germline, CDR1 SGDLS and CDR2 YYNGEE. The CDR3 extends over 17 amino acids. V dropped 0 bases and J dropped 1; count of bases not matched to a gene: 9. CDR3 DNA: TGTGCCAGCAGCGTAGCGGGGGGTGTGGGGAGCCAAGAGACCCAGTACTTC. Its protein product is CASSVAGGVGSQETQYF.

V and J are TRBV5-1 and TRBJ2-7, with a possible D match to TRBD1 (5 bases). Germline values: CDR1 SGHRS, CDR2 YFSETQ. The CDR3 consists of 13 residues. Trimming removed 3 bases at V and 7 bases at J, with 14 bases between. CDR3 bases: TGCGCCAGCAGCTCCGGGCAGGGCGGAGAGCAGTACGTC. This gives the protein CASSSGQGGEQYV.

This clone was picked up one time. V gene TRBV7-9 combines with J gene TRBJ2-7; 8 bases are a match to TRBD2. The CDR3 consists of 14 residues. The junction had 8 bases not matched to a gene; V was cut back by 6 bases and J by 4 bases. CDR1 and CDR2 (germline): SEHNR, FQNEAQ (reference sequence). The CDR3 region has the DNA TGTGCCAGCAGTTTCCCCGGGGGGGGTTACGAGCAGTACTTC. Protein sequence: CASSFPGGGYEQYF.

This chain uses TRBV5-1 with TRBJ1-1; D might be TRBD1 (6 bases). With 7 bases removed from V and 0 bases from J, the gap between germline ends came to 19 bases. The germline gives CDR1 SGHRS, CDR2 YFSETQ. The CDR3 loop spans 16 amino acids. In DNA, the CDR3 is TGCGCCAGCCGCCGCATCGGGGGCCTTTTGAACACTGAAGCTTTCTTT. Its protein is CASRRIGGLLNTEAFF.

The chain links TRBV30 to TRBJ1-1, with TRBD1 identical over 7 bases. Germline values: CDR1 GTSNPN, CDR2 SVGIG (reference sequence). CDR3 length: 17 amino acids. V was pared by 5 bases and J by 1 base, with 16 bases of the junction left unmatched. The CDR3 DNA sequence: TGTGCCTGGGCTACCCACCGGGACAGCGTACAGAACACTGAAGCTTTCTTT. Translating gives CAWATHRDSVQNTEAFF.

The V gene is TRBV5-1, the J gene TRBJ1-6; 7 nucleotides match TRBD1. The CDR3 spans 17 residues. Germline V gene sequence: CDR1 SGHRS, CDR2 YFSETQ. V lost 4 bases, J lost 0 bases, and 7 bases stayed unmatched. The CDR3 DNA is TGCGCCAGCAGCAGGGGACAGACGAGCTCCTATAATTCACCCCTCCACTTT. Encoded protein: CASSRGQTSSYNSPLHF.

This clone has more than one count but fewer than ten. This chain links TRBV7-6 with TRBJ1-1, with TRBD1 as a possible D gene (5 bases). V dropped 3 bases and J dropped 5 bases, with 13 bases sitting between them. The germline V gene encodes CDR1 SGHVS and CDR2 FNYEAQ. The CDR3 contains 14 residues. The CDR3 region has the DNA TGTGCCAGCAGCTTGCCAGGGAGGGATACTGAAGCTTTCTTT. Encoded protein: CASSLPGRDTEAFF.

This chain links TRBV2 with TRBJ2-3, with 7 nucleotides matching TRBD1. The germline V gene encodes CDR1 SNHLY and CDR2 FYNNEI. Trimming removed 6 bases from V and 2 bases from J; junction bases left unmatched: 2. The CDR3 has 13 residues. In nucleotides, the CDR3 is TGTGCCAGCAGGGGACAGATCACAGATACGCAGTATTTT. This codes for CASRGQITDTQYF.

V and J are TRBV6-1 and TRBJ1-4, with TRBD1 as a possible D gene (5 bases). Trimming removed 4 bases from V and 8 bases from J, with 14 bases in between. The CDR3 runs to 14 residues. Per germline, CDR1 MNHNS and CDR2 SASEGT. CDR3 DNA sequence: TGTGCCAGCAGTGCCACAGGAGGATACGAAAAACTGTTTTTT. This encodes CASSATGGYEKLFF.

In DNA form, the CDR3 reads TGTGCCAGCAGCACAGACCGACTAGCAAACATTCAGTACTTC. Translating it yields CASSTDRLANIQYF. This chain links TRBV9 with TRBJ2-4; TRBD2 matches at 7 bases. The CDR3 is made up of 14 amino acids. From germline, CDR1 is SGDLS and CDR2 YYNGEE. The junction had 7 bases not matched to a gene; V was cut back by 4 bases and J by 6 bases.

The chain carries TRBV7-2 and TRBJ2-7; tentative D call: TRBD1 (5 bases). The germline V and J ends were trimmed by 1 base and 5 bases, with 18 bases remaining between them. Germline V gene lookup returns CDR1 SGHTA and CDR2 FQGNSA. The length of the CDR3 is 16 residues. This chain's CDR3 is CASSLVRGHPMDEQYF. The CDR3 DNA reads TGTGCCAGCAGCTTAGTACGAGGACATCCAATGGACGAGCAGTACTTC.

The rearrangement joins TRBV6-6 to TRBJ2-3; no reliable D call. With 6 bases removed from V and 3 bases from J, the gap between germline ends came to 10 bases. CDR3 size: 13 residues. Germline V CDR1 and CDR2: MNHNY, SVGAGI (reference sequence). CDR3 protein: CASSIPYTDTQYF. In nucleotides, the CDR3 is TGTGCCAGCAGCATACCATATACAGATACGCAGTATTTT.

In its sample, this clone was seen once. This chain joins TRBV7-9 and TRBJ2-7, with a tentative D call TRBD1 (5 bases). The germline gives CDR1 SEHNR, CDR2 FQNEAQ (reference sequence). V was pared by 4 bases and J by 2 bases, with 9 bases between. The CDR3 sequence is 13 residues long. CDR3 nucleotide sequence: TGTGCCAGCAGCTCGACAGCCACCTACGAGCAGTACTTC. It is translated as CASSSTATYEQYF. The complete variable domain, with remaining parts taken from reference TRBV7-9 and TRBJ2-7, reads DTGVSQNPRHKITKRGQNVTFRCDPISEHNRLYWYRQTLGQGPEFLTYFQNEAQLEKSRLLSDRFSAERPKGSFSTLEIQRTEQGDSAMYLCASSSTATYEQYFGPGTRLTVT.

The rearrangement uses TRBV30 and TRBJ2-5; either TRBD1 or TRBD2 may fit D (5 bases each). The V and J ends lost 1 base and 5 bases respectively, with 17 bases between them. CDR1 GTSNPN and CDR2 SVGIG come from the germline V gene (reference sequence). The CDR3 has 15 residues. CDR3 sequence (DNA): TGTGCCTGGAGTGGGGACGGGGCGCGAGGGGAGACCCAGTACTTC. This translates into CAWSGDGARGETQYF.